These 29 T cell receptor beta chains came from one sample sequenced in a study of OX40 agonist ivuxolimab in advanced cancers. Clones were sequenced by immunoSEQ multiplex PCR, and TCRdb holds only the in-frame ones, with some missing. The sample records about 12,000 clones, 80% to 85% being singletons. Specimen: CD4+ or CD8+ T cells sorted from blood, collected in a trial of the OX40 agonist ivuxolimab. Every receptor here comes from an adult with an advanced solid tumor such as melanoma, head and neck, liver or kidney cancer.

This clone has a single count. CDR3: CASSPRIAGLYNEQFF. CDR3 coding DNA: TGTGCCAGCAGCCCCCGGATAGCGGGGCTCTACAATGAGCAGTTCTTC. The chain links TRBV7-9 to TRBJ2-1, with TRBD2 matching over 8 bases. After removal of 5 bases from V and 3 bases from J, the junction contained 9 bases not matched to a gene. Germline-derived CDR1 and CDR2 are SEHNR and FQNEAQ (reference sequence). The CDR3 runs to 16 residues.

J is TRBJ1-2 and V is TRBV10-3; D unresolved. The ends were cut back, 8 bases at V and 0 bases at J, with 13 bases in the middle. The V gene's germline CDR1 is ENHRY and CDR2 SYGVKD. The CDR3 contains 14 residues. In nucleotides, the CDR3 is TGTGCCATCGGTGGAGTTACCGCTAACTATGGCTACACCTTC. This translates into CAIGGVTANYGYTF.

The gene calls are TRBV4-3 and TRBJ2-7; tentatively, D is TRBD1 or TRBD2 (5 bases each). Germline CDR1 is LGHNA and CDR2 is YSLEER. The length of the CDR3 is 14 residues. The V end lost 0 bases, the J end lost 1 base, and 7 bases lay between the germline ends. CDR3 region: CASSQERGSYEQYF. The DNA of the CDR3 is TGCGCCAGCAGCCAAGAGAGGGGATCCTACGAGCAGTACTTC.

The chain employs TRBV7-2 and TRBJ1-2, with 7 bases matching TRBD1. Trimming removed 5 bases from V and 4 bases from J; junction bases left unmatched: 16. From germline, CDR1 is SGHTA and CDR2 FQGNSA. This CDR3 has 17 amino acids. The CDR3 sequence is CASSKLVQGGGLYGYTF. In DNA, the CDR3 is TGTGCCAGCAGCAAATTAGTGCAGGGAGGGGGCCTCTATGGCTACACCTTC.

CDR3 in DNA: TGTGCCTGGATGTCTAGCGGGAGGGCCGTCGAGCAGTACTTC. This codes for CAWMSSGRAVEQYF. V is TRBV30 and J is TRBJ2-5; 12 bases fit TRBD2. The DNA end favors TRBJ2-7, so the J call may be wrong. The CDR3 covers 14 residues. Germline CDR1 and CDR2: GTSNPN and SVGIG (reference sequence).

The chain joins TRBV2 to TRBJ2-7, with 7 bases lining up with TRBD2. CDR1 is SNHLY, CDR2 FYNNEI, per germline. V lost 6 bases, J lost 1 base, and 3 bases stayed unmatched. CDR3 length: 13 amino acids. Written as DNA, the CDR3 is TGTGCCAGCAGCTCGGGACTATCCTACGAGCAGTACTTC. This codes for CASSSGLSYEQYF. Complete variable domain (other parts from reference TRBV2 and TRBJ2-7): EPEVTQTPSHQVTQMGQEVILRCVPISNHLYFYWYRQILGQKVEFLVSFYNNEISEKSEIFDDQFSVERPDGSNFTLKIRSTKLEDSAMYFCASSSGLSYEQYFGPGTRLTVT.

On this clone itself: Within the sample, other DNA sequences also encode this same CDR3. The chain combines TRBV9 with TRBJ2-3, with a tentative D call TRBD1 (5 bases). The length of the CDR3 is 15 residues. Germline V CDR1 and CDR2: SGDLS, YYNGEE. V was shortened by 0 bases and J by 1 base, with 9 bases between the two germline ends. In nucleotides, the CDR3 is TGTGCCAGCAGCGTAGGGGGCTCGGGCACAGATACGCAGTATTTT. It codes for CASSVGGSGTDTQYF.

The rearrangement uses TRBV11-1 and TRBJ2-7; TRBD1 is a possible D gene (6 bases). Germline values: CDR1 SGHAT, CDR2 FQDESV (reference sequence). The CDR3 totals 14 residues. The germline V and J ends were trimmed by 5 bases and 0 bases, with 11 bases remaining between them. CDR3 residues: CASSPWGLSYEQYF. Written as DNA, the CDR3 is TGTGCCAGCAGCCCCTGGGGGCTCTCCTACGAGCAGTACTTC.

CDR3 sequence (DNA): TGCGCCAGCAGCCAAGATGCTAGCGCCAGCTCCTACAATGAGCAGTTCTTC. Translation: CASSQDASASSYNEQFF. The rearrangement uses TRBV4-3 and TRBJ2-1, with D perhaps matching TRBD2 (6 bases). The CDR3 length is 17 residues. V lost 0 bases and J lost 0, with 12 bases in between. Germline V gives CDR1 LGHNA, CDR2 YSLEER.

This sequence joins TRBV27 and TRBJ2-1, with TRBD2 identical over 7 bases. Losses at the gene ends were 2 bases for V and 6 bases for J; bases not matched to a gene: 7. Germline V gives CDR1 MNHEY, CDR2 SMNVEV (reference sequence). The CDR3 runs to 15 residues. The CDR3 DNA follows: TGTGCCAGCAGTTTAGCGGGAGAGGTCCTCAATGAGCAGTTCTTC. Protein: CASSLAGEVLNEQFF.

The gene calls are TRBV2 and TRBJ1-1; D perhaps matches TRBD1 (5 bases). Germline lookup yields CDR1 SNHLY and CDR2 FYNNEI. V lost 8 bases and J 7 bases, leaving 11 bases between the germline ends. This CDR3 has 11 amino acids. CDR3 region: CASDRDGEAFF. The CDR3 DNA reads as TGTGCCAGCGACCGGGACGGTGAAGCTTTCTTT. Supplemented by reference TRBV2 and TRBJ1-1, the full variable domain reads EPEVTQTPSHQVTQMGQEVILRCVPISNHLYFYWYRQILGQKVEFLVSFYNNEISEKSEIFDDQFSVERPDGSNFTLKIRSTKLEDSAMYFCASDRDGEAFFGQGTRLTVV.

The CDR3 DNA reads TGTGCCAGCAGCCCAAAAGGACTAGCAGAGACCCAGTACTTC. Its protein product is CASSPKGLAETQYF. This chain connects TRBV4-2 to TRBJ2-5; 8 bases are shared with TRBD2. V lost 4 bases and J lost 4; bases outside the gene matches: 5. The CDR3 covers 14 residues. CDR1 and CDR2 from the germline V gene are LGHNA and YNFKEQ.

The genes are TRBV9 and TRBJ1-2; D is unclear. The CDR3 contains 15 residues. Germline V gives CDR1 SGDLS, CDR2 YYNGEE. Trimming took off 4 bases at V and 8 bases at J, with 21 bases between the two ends. The CDR3 bases are TGTGCCAGCAGCAGCCTCGATGGGATCTTGGGAGGCTACACCTTC. It encodes CASSSLDGILGGYTF.

The CDR3 region has the DNA TGTGCCAGCAGTCCTCACCTGAGCGGGGAACATTACAATGAGCAGTTCTTC. It specifies CASSPHLSGEHYNEQFF. The chain uses TRBV27 and TRBJ2-1; TRBD2 matches at 7 bases. Germline values: CDR1 MNHEY, CDR2 SMNVEV (reference sequence). This CDR3 has 17 residues. The V gene end was trimmed by 5 bases and the J gene end by 4 bases; junction bases not matched to a gene: 14.

The genes are TRBV28 and TRBJ2-7; a weak D match, TRBD2 (5 bases). Germline V gene sequence: CDR1 MDHEN, CDR2 SYDVKM. The length of the CDR3 is 12 residues. Trimming shortened V by 6 bases and J by 6 bases, and 12 bases separated the two germline ends. The CDR3 is CASREDFLEQYF. The CDR3 nucleotides read TGTGCCAGCAGGGAGGACTTCCTCGAGCAGTACTTC.

The chain is built from TRBV2 and TRBJ2-5, with TRBD2 matching 8 bases. The CDR3 consists of 13 residues. Trimming cost V 8 bases and J 2 bases; bases outside gene matches: 4. Germline values: CDR1 SNHLY, CDR2 FYNNEI. The DNA for the CDR3 is TGTGCCAGCGAGGGGACTAGGCAAGAGACCCAGTACTTC. This gives the protein CASEGTRQETQYF.

CDR3 in DNA: TGTGCCAGCAGCTTCCAGGGCAGGTACGAGCAGTACTTC. This gives the protein CASSFQGRYEQYF. The chain is built from TRBV5-6 and TRBJ2-7; D possibly corresponds to TRBD1 (5 bases). There are 13 residues in the CDR3. Per the germline V gene, CDR1 is SGHDT and CDR2 is YYEEEE. The V gene lost 2 bases and the J gene lost 4 bases, with 10 bases spanning the gap.

This chain uses TRBV6-5 with TRBJ2-3; TRBD2 agrees at 7 bases. The length of the CDR3 is 15 residues. Germline trimming cut 2 bases from V and 1 base from J; bases unmatched to any gene: 3. Germline loops: CDR1 MNHEY, CDR2 SVGAGI. The CDR3: CASSYRGGRTDTQYF. CDR3 bases: TGTGCCAGCAGTTACCGGGGAGGGCGCACAGATACGCAGTATTTT.

This clone was recorded a few times. The chain couples TRBV25-1 to TRBJ2-3; possibly TRBD1 for D (5 bases). The CDR3 has 12 amino acids. Germline V lookup: CDR1 MGHDK, CDR2 SYGVNS. V lost 7 bases, J lost 4 bases, and 9 bases lay in between. CDR3 in DNA: TGTGCCAGCAACGTAGGGGCAGATACGCAGTATTTT. Protein product: CASNVGADTQYF.

The sample holds one count of this clone. This chain's CDR3 is CASSFGWTGAGELFF. The CDR3, as DNA: TGTGCCAGCAGTTTCGGGTGGACAGGGGCCGGGGAGCTGTTTTTT. The V gene is TRBV27, the J gene TRBJ2-2; TRBD1 matches at 9 bases. J lost 6 bases, V lost 3 bases, and 5 bases had no gene match. The germline gives CDR1 MNHEY, CDR2 SMNVEV (reference sequence). The CDR3 is made up of 15 amino acids.

This clone was seen more than once but under ten times. The CDR3 DNA reads as TGTGCCAGCAGCTTAGGGGACAGATACGAGCAGTACTTC. It codes for CASSLGDRYEQYF. The chain is built from TRBV11-3 and TRBJ2-7; 7 bases are shared with TRBD1. The J segment lost 4 bases and the V segment lost 1 base, leaving 1 base of the junction unmatched. CDR1 is SGHNT and CDR2 is YENEEA in the germline V gene. The length of the CDR3 is 13 residues.

The V call is TRBV5-6, the J call TRBJ2-7, with TRBD2 identical over 8 bases. CDR3 length: 13 amino acids. The ends lost 7 bases at V and 5 bases at J; junction bases unmatched: 8. The germline V gene encodes CDR1 SGHDT and CDR2 YYEEEE. The CDR3 DNA follows: TGTGCCAGCCGGGGGGGGCTAGCCCACGAGCAGTACTTC. It specifies CASRGGLAHEQYF.

The chain combines TRBV15 with TRBJ2-1; D gene uncertain. V lost 0 bases and J 4 bases, leaving 10 bases between the germline ends. Germline V gene sequence: CDR1 LNHNV, CDR2 YYDKDF (reference sequence). CDR3 length equals 15 residues. Here the CDR3 DNA reads TGTGCCACCAGCAGAGAGAAGAGTCCATACAATGAGCAGTTCTTC. It translates to CATSREKSPYNEQFF.

This sequence joins TRBV27 and TRBJ2-7; no firm D call. Germline CDR1 reads MNHEY; CDR2 reads SMNVEV (reference sequence). The V end lost 7 bases, the J end lost 6 bases, and 13 bases lay between the germline ends. The CDR3 extends over 12 amino acids. This CDR3 reads CASKGLRSEQYF. The DNA of the CDR3 is TGTGCCAGCAAAGGCCTACGCTCCGAGCAGTACTTC.

This clone was seen just once. The rearrangement joins TRBV5-6 to TRBJ2-1, with 13 positions matching TRBD2. Per germline, CDR1 SGHDT and CDR2 YYEEEE. CDR3 length equals 15 residues. J gave up 7 bases and V 4 bases, and 5 bases lay outside the gene matches. The CDR3 here is CASSPGLAGLNEQFF. As DNA, the CDR3 is TGTGCCAGCAGCCCGGGACTAGCGGGACTTAATGAGCAGTTCTTC. The full variable domain, rest sourced from reference TRBV5-6 and TRBJ2-1, is DAGVTQSPTHLIKTRGQQVTLRCSPKSGHDTVSWYQQALGQGPQFIFQYYEEEERQRGNFPDRFSGHQFPNYSSELNVNALLLGDSALYLCASSPGLAGLNEQFFGPGTRLTVL.

The chain employs TRBV4-3 and TRBJ2-7; 7 bases are shared with TRBD2. Germline-derived CDR1 and CDR2 are LGHNA and YSLEER. This CDR3 is 14 amino acids long. J gave up 6 bases and V 3 bases, and 8 bases lay outside the gene matches. The CDR3 bases are TGCGCCAGCAGCCAGGGACGCGGGAGAAGCGAGCAGTACTTC. It translates to CASSQGRGRSEQYF.

V gene TRBV11-2 combines with J gene TRBJ1-1, with 7 bases lining up with TRBD1. Germline V gives CDR1 SGHAT, CDR2 FQNNGV. The ends lost 4 bases at V and 6 bases at J; junction bases unmatched: 8. There are 14 residues in the CDR3. CDR3: CASSSQNRGPEAFF. The CDR3 DNA reads as TGTGCCAGCAGCTCCCAGAACAGGGGTCCTGAAGCTTTCTTT.

The chain employs TRBV6-1 and TRBJ2-5; 7 bases line up with TRBD1. The last part of the DNA fits TRBJ2-7 better; the J call may be wrong. This CDR3 contains 15 residues. Looked up from germline, CDR1 is MNHNS and CDR2 is SASEGT. For the CDR3, the DNA is TGTGCCTCCCGAGGCGGCATCGGGACAGCCTACGAGCAGTACTTC. Amino acids: CASRGGIGTAYEQYF.

The rearrangement uses TRBV6-7 and TRBJ2-7; 7 nucleotides line up with TRBD2. TRBV6-7 is an open reading frame whose function is uncertain. The CDR3 contains 13 residues. V dropped 2 bases and J dropped 6; count of bases not matched to a gene: 4. CDR3 nucleotide sequence: TGTGCCAGCAGTTACGCCAGGGAGGGCGAGCAGTACTTC. Translating gives CASSYAREGEQYF.